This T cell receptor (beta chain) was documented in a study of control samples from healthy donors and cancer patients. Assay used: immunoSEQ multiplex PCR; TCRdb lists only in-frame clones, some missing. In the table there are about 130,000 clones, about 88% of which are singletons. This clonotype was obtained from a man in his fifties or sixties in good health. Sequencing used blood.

CDR3 sequence (DNA): TGTGCCAGCAGCTTATATGCCTCTAGTTTCCAGAATGAGCAGTTCTTC. Translating it yields CASSLYASSFQNEQFF. The chain employs TRBV11-3 and TRBJ2-1; D unclear. Germline assignment: CDR1 SGHNT and CDR2 YENEEA. Trimming removed 2 bases from V and 7 bases from J, with 18 bases in between. The CDR3 spans 16 residues.